This T cell receptor (beta chain) emerged from a study of T cell responses to AZD1222 COVID-19 vaccine. The study's findings and limits: Spike-specific TCR depth and breadth grew after two AZD1222 doses. Donors skewed white British and female; clonal diversity was possibly underestimated. After the peak T cell response, and only then, were repertoires sampled.

Only in-frame clones appear in the TCRdb table, and some are missing; sequencing was by immunoSEQ multiplex PCR. The sample consists of about 140,000 clones, more than 85% of them appearing once. Of note for this clone: What it binds is unknown.

Germline loops: CDR1 ENHRY, CDR2 SYGVKD. The V segment lost 8 bases and the J segment 7 bases; nucleotides outside the gene matches: 9. The CDR3 consists of 13 residues. The specimen comprised peripheral blood, sampled on day 0 of MenACWY control vaccination. The chain links TRBV10-3 to TRBJ2-7, with 9 bases fitting TRBD1. This receptor was obtained from an adult in good health. CDR3 nucleotides: TGTGCCATCGCCCAACAGGGGGCGGGGGAGCAGTACTTC. Encoded protein: CAIAQQGAGEQYF.